One and the same sample provided the 21 T cell receptor beta chains below, sequenced in a study of T cell responses to AZD1222 COVID-19 vaccine. Repertoires were generated with immunoSEQ multiplex PCR, while TCRdb's copy carries only in-frame clones and drops some. This table holds 84,000 or so clones, 80% to 90% found once. Sample: peripheral blood, taken on day 0 of AZD1222 vaccination. These receptors came from an adult in good health.

The chain employs TRBV19 and TRBJ1-1; D is ambiguous. V lost 2 bases and J lost 1, with 5 bases in between. The CDR3 extends over 13 amino acids. Germline V gives CDR1 LNHDA, CDR2 SQIVND (reference sequence). The CDR3 region is CASSINWNTEAFF. The CDR3 region has the DNA TGTGCCAGTAGTATAAATTGGAACACTGAAGCTTTCTTT.

This clone was counted once. V is TRBV5-8 and J is TRBJ1-1, with 8 bases identical to TRBD1. The CDR3 extends over 14 amino acids. With 1 base clipped from V and 6 bases from J, the junction kept 5 bases outside the gene matches. Germline CDR1 reads SGHTS; CDR2 reads YDEGEE. The chain's CDR3 is CASSLQQGVSEAFF. DNA for the CDR3: TGTGCCAGCAGCTTGCAACAGGGGGTCTCTGAAGCTTTCTTT.

The chain carries TRBV7-9 and TRBJ2-1; 14 nucleotides match TRBD2. The V segment lost 9 bases and the J segment 4 bases; nucleotides outside the gene matches: 11. This CDR3 has 17 residues. Per the germline V gene, CDR1 is SEHNR and CDR2 is FQNEAQ (reference sequence). This CDR3 reads CASVGTSGRRKYNEQFF. In nucleotides, the CDR3 is TGTGCCAGTGTCGGGACTAGCGGGAGACGGAAATACAATGAGCAGTTCTTC. Complete variable domain (other parts from reference TRBV7-9 and TRBJ2-1): DTGVSQNPRHKITKRGQNVTFRCDPISEHNRLYWYRQTLGQGPEFLTYFQNEAQLEKSRLLSDRFSAERPKGSFSTLEIQRTEQGDSAMYLCASVGTSGRRKYNEQFFGPGTRLTVL.

This rearrangement joins TRBV11-2 to TRBJ2-2; TRBD2 matches 8 bases. The germline gives CDR1 SGHAT, CDR2 FQNNGV. V lost 4 bases and J lost 6; bases outside the gene matches: 7. CDR3 size: 15 residues. CDR3 sequence reads: CASSSPSGWAGELFF. The CDR3 nucleotides read TGTGCCAGCAGCTCCCCTAGCGGGTGGGCCGGGGAGCTGTTTTTT. Drawing the rest from reference TRBV11-2 and TRBJ2-2, the complete variable domain is EAGVAQSPRYKIIEKRQSVAFWCNPISGHATLYWYQQILGQGPKLLIQFQNNGVVDDSQLPKDRFSAERLKGVDSTLKIQPAKLEDSAVYLCASSSPSGWAGELFFGEGSRLTVL.

This chain uses TRBV6-2 or TRBV6-3 with TRBJ1-4; D unclear. The germline V and J ends were trimmed by 0 bases and 0 bases, with 14 bases remaining between them. CDR1 is MNHEY, CDR2 SVGEGT, per germline. CDR3 length: 18 residues. The CDR3 nucleotides read TGTGCCAGCAGTTACTCGAAGGTCAAGCCTGCAACTAATGAAAAACTGTTTTTT. Protein sequence: CASSYSKVKPATNEKLFF.

This clone appeared a few times. The genes are TRBV7-3 and TRBJ2-3, with D perhaps TRBD2 (5 bases). Trimming took 1 base from V and 4 from J, leaving 9 bases between them. CDR1 and CDR2 (germline): SGHTA, FQGTGA. The CDR3 is made up of 14 amino acids. The CDR3 is CASSLRSSPDTQYF. CDR3 coding DNA: TGTGCCAGCAGCTTAAGGTCTAGCCCAGATACGCAGTATTTT.

The chain links TRBV2 to TRBJ1-2; 8 positions match TRBD1. Germline V gives CDR1 SNHLY, CDR2 FYNNEI. CDR3 length: 14 residues. With 2 bases clipped from V and 4 bases from J, the junction kept 3 bases outside the gene matches. This CDR3 reads CASSERQGTYGYTF. The CDR3 coding sequence is TGTGCCAGCAGTGAACGACAGGGGACCTATGGCTACACCTTC.

V and J are TRBV5-5 and TRBJ2-5; D is undetermined. CDR1 and CDR2 (germline): SGHKS, YYEKEE (reference sequence). The CDR3 is 15 amino acids. V lost 0 bases to trimming and J lost 1 base, with 10 bases between them. CDR3: CASSLGAASQETQYF. Written as DNA, the CDR3 is TGTGCCAGCAGCTTGGGTGCAGCCTCCCAAGAGACCCAGTACTTC.

This chain uses TRBV13 with TRBJ1-6; D might be TRBD1 (5 bases). Germline assignment: CDR1 PRHDT and CDR2 FYEKMQ (reference sequence). This CDR3 spans 16 amino acids. The germline V and J ends were trimmed by 7 bases and 5 bases, with 18 bases remaining between them. The CDR3 DNA reads TGTGCCAGCACTGTTGGGGGGGGTCCAAATAATTCACCCCTCCACTTT. It encodes CASTVGGGPNNSPLHF. The whole variable domain, remainder taken from reference TRBV13 and TRBJ1-6, is AAGVIQSPRHLIKEKRETATLKCYPIPRHDTVYWYQQGPGQDPQFLISFYEKMQSDKGSIPDRFSAQQFSDYHSELNMSSLELGDSALYFCASTVGGGPNNSPLHFGNGTRLTVT.

The J gene is TRBJ1-1, the V gene TRBV29-1; TRBD1 is a possible D gene (5 bases). The CDR3 contains 14 residues. Germline loops: CDR1 SQVTM, CDR2 ANQGSEA. V lost 6 bases and J lost 0, with 14 bases in between. The CDR3, as DNA: TGCAGCGTAATGGGGGATCTCATGAACACTGAAGCTTTCTTT. Its translation: CSVMGDLMNTEAFF.

V is TRBV27 and J is TRBJ2-7, with 13 bases matching TRBD2. Trimming removed 5 bases from V and 2 bases from J; junction bases left unmatched: 18. Germline values: CDR1 MNHEY, CDR2 SMNVEV (reference sequence). The CDR3 consists of 20 residues. CDR3 in DNA: TGTGCCAGCAGTCCCCTCGGACTAGCGGGAGCGGCCGATCCCCCCTACGAGCAGTACTTC. Translated, it gives CASSPLGLAGAADPPYEQYF.

A single count supports this clone. As DNA, the CDR3 is TGTGCCAGCTCACCGGACCTTAATGAAAAACTGTTTTTT. As protein: CASSPDLNEKLFF. The chain recombines TRBV18 with TRBJ1-4; D is undetermined. Looked up from germline, CDR1 is KGHSH and CDR2 is LQKENI. This CDR3 spans 13 amino acids. Trimming pared 3 bases from V and 4 bases from J, leaving 6 bases between.

The chain recombines TRBV9 with TRBJ2-1; D is uncertain. Per the germline V gene, CDR1 is SGDLS and CDR2 is YYNGEE. The V and J ends lost 4 bases and 0 bases respectively, with 11 bases between them. The length of the CDR3 is 15 residues. The CDR3 spells CASSPRASSYNEQFF. CDR3 nucleotide sequence: TGTGCCAGCAGCCCTCGAGCCAGCTCCTACAATGAGCAGTTCTTC. Together with reference TRBV9 and TRBJ2-1, the CDR3 gives the full variable domain: DSGVTQTPKHLITATGQRVTLRCSPRSGDLSVYWYQQSLDQGLQFLIQYYNGEERAKGNILERFSAQQFPDLHSELNLSSLELGDSALYFCASSPRASSYNEQFFGPGTRLTVL.

In DNA form, the CDR3 reads TGTGCCAGCTCCTACAGGGCCGGCGGGGAGCTGTTTTTT. Its translation: CASSYRAGGELFF. The chain recombines TRBV6-5 with TRBJ2-2, with D possibly matching TRBD1 (6 bases). V shed 8 bases and J shed 7 bases, with 14 bases lying between them. In germline, CDR1 is MNHEY, CDR2 SVGAGI. The CDR3 covers 13 residues.

The chain employs TRBV5-4 and TRBJ2-5; D may be TRBD2 (6 bases). CDR3 length: 15 residues. Trimming pared 1 base from V and 3 bases from J, leaving 13 bases between. The germline CDR1 and CDR2 sequences are SGHNT and YYREEE (reference sequence). The CDR3 here is CASSLSGTYKETQYF. In DNA form, the CDR3 reads TGTGCCAGCAGCTTGTCGGGGACTTACAAAGAGACCCAGTACTTC.

This clone was counted once. This sequence joins TRBV4-1 and TRBJ1-5, with TRBD1 identical over 8 bases. The V and J ends lost 2 bases and 8 bases, in that order; junction bases with no gene match: 8. Germline-derived CDR1 and CDR2 are MGHRA and YSYEKL. This CDR3 spans 15 amino acids. CDR3 residues: CASSQLDRGREPQHF. The CDR3 region has the DNA TGCGCCAGCAGCCAACTTGACAGGGGAAGAGAGCCCCAGCATTTT.

The rearrangement joins TRBV4-3 to TRBJ2-5; 10 nucleotides line up with TRBD2. V was pared by 2 bases and J by 5 bases, with 8 bases of the junction left unmatched. Germline V gives CDR1 LGHNA, CDR2 YSLEER. The CDR3 runs to 16 residues. The CDR3 is CASSQSSGRAWETQYF. The DNA for the CDR3 is TGCGCCAGCAGCCAATCGAGCGGGAGGGCCTGGGAGACCCAGTACTTC.

This chain uses TRBV7-3 with TRBJ1-6; tentatively, D is TRBD1 (5 bases). V shed 2 bases and J shed 8 bases, with 13 bases lying between them. Germline V gene data show CDR1 as SGHTA and CDR2 as FQGTGA. The CDR3 length is 15 residues. The CDR3 region is CASSLDRQGYSPLHF. In DNA, the CDR3 is TGTGCCAGCAGCTTAGATCGTCAGGGATATTCACCCCTCCACTTT.

The chain joins TRBV6-1 to TRBJ1-5; the D is unclear. The CDR3 covers 13 residues. Germline V gene lookup returns CDR1 MNHNS and CDR2 SASEGT. Trimming removed 3 bases from V and 4 bases from J, with 7 bases in between. The chain's CDR3 is CASSDRQNQPQHF. CDR3 nucleotide sequence: TGTGCCAGCAGTGACAGACAAAATCAGCCCCAGCATTTT.

This clone appeared a single time. This chain uses TRBV4-3 with TRBJ1-2; D is uncertain. CDR1 LGHNA and CDR2 YSLEER come from the germline V gene. The CDR3 is 15 residues long. V was trimmed by 0 bases and J by 5 bases, leaving 13 bases between them. The CDR3 loop reads CASSQDLAGPYGYTF. The DNA for the CDR3 is TGCGCCAGCAGCCAAGATTTAGCGGGCCCGTATGGCTACACCTTC.

The V and J genes are TRBV28 and TRBJ1-2; D might be TRBD1 (6 bases). CDR1 is MDHEN, CDR2 SYDVKM, per germline. The ends were cut back, 5 bases at V and 4 bases at J, with 20 bases in the middle. This CDR3 comprises 16 residues. CDR3 nucleotide sequence: TGTGCCAGCAGTCCAGGGGACTCTCTCAGGAGCTATGGCTACACCTTC. Protein sequence: CASSPGDSLRSYGYTF.